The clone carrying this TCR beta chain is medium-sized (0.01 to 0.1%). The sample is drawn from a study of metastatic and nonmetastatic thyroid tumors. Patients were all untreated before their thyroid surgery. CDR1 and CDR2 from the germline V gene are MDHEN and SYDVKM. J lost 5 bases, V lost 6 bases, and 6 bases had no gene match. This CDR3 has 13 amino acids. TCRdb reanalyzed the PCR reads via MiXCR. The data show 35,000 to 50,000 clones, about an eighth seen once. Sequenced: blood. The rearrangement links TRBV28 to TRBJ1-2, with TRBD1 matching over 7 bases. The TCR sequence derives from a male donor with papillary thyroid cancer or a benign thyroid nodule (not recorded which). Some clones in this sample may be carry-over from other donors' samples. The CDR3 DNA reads TGTGCCAGCAGAGGAGGGGGCCGTTATGGCTACACCTTC. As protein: CASRGGGRYGYTF.